This T cell receptor (beta chain) was captured in a study of T-cell memory formation after mild COVID-19. On the study more broadly: The two donors had largely donor-specific TCR clusters.

The study's findings and limits: Some clones that responded were present in memory (sampled pre-infection), which suggests cross-reactive memory joined. Whether second-wave clones peaking at day 37 were SARS-CoV-2 specific went unconfirmed. Clones that contracted from day 15 to 85 were balanced CD4/CD8, while later expanders leaned CD4+.

This clonotype was recorded many times. Its cognate antigen is unknown. In TCRdb, the 5' RACE reads were re-called with MiXCR into one record per CDR3 protein. The table includes approximately 16,000 distinct CDR3 sequences, roughly 21% detected once. The source is a young man who had mild COVID-19 (a few samples of this study predate the infection). Cell type and time point are not known. Material for sequencing was PBMCs or a T cell subset sorted from them (not recorded which).

The CDR3 DNA reads TGTGCCAGCAGTTTATGGGGCGAGACAGATACGCAGTATTTT. It translates to CASSLWGETDTQYF. The V and J genes are TRBV12-3 or TRBV12-4 and TRBJ2-3, with D tentatively TRBD1 (5 bases). The length of the CDR3 is 14 residues. V lost 2 bases and J lost 3, with 9 bases in between.